This T cell receptor beta chain was sequenced during a study of tumor and adjacent non-tumor tissue in lung cancer. This sample's RNA came from whole unsorted tissue. Germline lookup yields CDR1 ENHRY and CDR2 SYGVKD. This CDR3 region has 17 residues. V was pared by 0 bases and J by 6 bases, with 14 bases of the junction left unmatched. The library came from three nested PCR rounds adapted from ARM-PCR protocols. TCRdb ran MiXCR on the multiplex PCR reads and lists one entry per CDR3 protein. Counted here are about 140,000 distinct CDR3 sequences, approximately 72% occurring once; the ten biggest clones make up 18%.

V usage is TRBV10-3 and J usage is TRBJ2-7; TRBD1 aligns across 7 bases. Material for sequencing was lung tumor tissue. This TCR derives from a man in his sixties with small cell lung cancer. The CDR3 sequence: CAISESMRGPAQCEQYF. The CDR3 DNA follows: TGTGCCATCAGTGAGTCGATGAGGGGGCCCGCTCAATGCGAGCAGTACTTC.